These 17 T cell receptor beta chains came from one sample sequenced in a study of cytomegalovirus exposure and HLA in healthy donors (dated by TCRdb to about 2017). Library preparation was by the immunoSEQ multiplex PCR assay. A mixture of 60 forward primers for TCR Vbeta segments and 13 reverse primers for TCR Jbeta segments was used in the multiplex PCR. The source is immuneACCESS, and TCRdb retained only in-frame sequences with V and J called. Part of the clones is not carried over; for the studies checked, unresolved V genes explain less than half of this, and the remainder is unexplained. For this sample the table gives more than 110,000 clones, of which about 76% were detected only once. Under 4.5% of the sample belongs to the ten largest clones. Sequencing was done on a sample of PBMCs. These TCRs come from a man younger than 30 in good health and CMV-seronegative.

The V call is TRBV5-1, the J call TRBJ2-5; the D gene is possibly TRBD1 (6 bases). With the DNA end fitting TRBJ2-7 better, the J assignment may be wrong. In germline, CDR1 is SGHRS, CDR2 YFSETQ. This CDR3 contains 15 residues. The CDR3 DNA follows: TGCGCCAGCAGCTTGGCGGGACACAGCTCCTACGAGCAGTACTTC. It specifies CASSLAGHSSYEQYF.

The rearrangement joins TRBV6-5 to TRBJ1-6; D remains ambiguous. The CDR3 covers 15 residues. The V gene's germline CDR1 is MNHEY and CDR2 SVGAGI. Trimming left V 0 bases short and J 7 bases short, with 10 bases between. In DNA form, the CDR3 reads TGTGCCAGCAGTTACTCGCTAGGGAGGAATTCACCCCTCCACTTT. It encodes CASSYSLGRNSPLHF.

This chain uses TRBV5-8 with TRBJ1-5, with 10 positions matching TRBD1. Looked up from germline, CDR1 is SGHTS and CDR2 is YDEGEE. The CDR3 totals 17 residues. Trimming removed 0 bases from V and 5 bases from J; junction bases left unmatched: 8. CDR3 sequence: CASSLAFRTGGDQPQHF. CDR3 nucleotides: TGTGCCAGCAGCTTGGCGTTCCGGACAGGGGGTGATCAGCCCCAGCATTTT. The complete variable domain, with remaining parts taken from reference TRBV5-8 and TRBJ1-5, reads EAGVTQSPTHLIKTRGQQATLRCSPISGHTSVYWYQQALGLGLQFLLWYDEGEERNRGNFPPRFSGRQFPNYSSELNVNALELEDSALYLCASSLAFRTGGDQPQHFGDGTRLSIL.

This rearrangement joins TRBV5-1 to TRBJ1-4; no definite D call. V lost 4 bases and J lost 2, with 24 bases in between. CDR1 is SGHRS and CDR2 is YFSETQ in the germline V gene. This CDR3 comprises 19 residues. CDR3 in DNA: TGCGCCAGCAGCGCCCCAGAACGAGCCGGGGATGGGACTAATGAAAAACTGTTTTTT. Translated, it gives CASSAPERAGDGTNEKLFF. Full variable domain (remainder filled in from reference TRBV5-1 and TRBJ1-4): KAGVTQTPRYLIKTRGQQVTLSCSPISGHRSVSWYQQTPGQGLQFLFEYFSETQRNKGNFPGRFSGRQFSNSRSEMNVSTLELGDSALYLCASSAPERAGDGTNEKLFFGSGTQLSVL.

The genes are TRBV30 and TRBJ2-1, with D uncertain. V lost 3 bases to trimming and J lost 2 bases, with 5 bases between them. The germline V gene has CDR1 GTSNPN and CDR2 SVGIG (reference sequence). This CDR3 is 12 amino acids long. The CDR3 loop is CAWRAAYNEQFF. CDR3 DNA sequence: TGTGCCTGGAGGGCCGCCTACAATGAGCAGTTCTTC. Supplemented by reference TRBV30 and TRBJ2-1, the full variable domain reads SQTIHQWPATLVQPVGSPLSLECTVEGTSNPNLYWYRQAAGRGLQLLFYSVGIGQISSEVPQNLSASRPQDRQFILSSKKLLLSDSGFYLCAWRAAYNEQFFGPGTRLTVL.

The chain recombines TRBV5-1 with TRBJ2-5; a weak D match, TRBD1 (8 bases). Germline lookup yields CDR1 SGHRS and CDR2 YFSETQ. CDR3 size: 18 residues. The V end lost 4 bases, the J end lost 4 bases, and 26 bases lay between the germline ends. CDR3 loop: CASSPIGQGMGGGETQYF. The CDR3 DNA sequence: TGCGCCAGCAGCCCCATAGGACAGGGAATGGGAGGGGGAGAGACCCAGTACTTC.

The sample holds one count of this clone. The chain has TRBV6-5 and TRBJ1-2, with 11 bases fitting TRBD1. CDR1 MNHEY and CDR2 SVGAGI come from the germline V gene. Trimming cost V 2 bases and J 6 bases; bases outside gene matches: 8. This CDR3 is 16 amino acids long. The CDR3 DNA reads as TGTGCCAGCAGTTACGGCTGGACAGGGGGCACGGATGGCTACACCTTC. Amino acids: CASSYGWTGGTDGYTF.

The rearrangement joins TRBV5-1 to TRBJ1-3, with TRBD1 as a possible D gene (5 bases). CDR3 length: 17 amino acids. Trimming stripped 2 bases from V and 0 bases from J, with 15 bases between. From germline, CDR1 is SGHRS and CDR2 YFSETQ. As DNA, the CDR3 is TGCGCCAGCAGCTTCATATCGACAGTCTCCTCTGGAAACACCATATATTTT. Protein product: CASSFISTVSSGNTIYF.

The V call is TRBV2, the J call TRBJ2-7; 13 nucleotides line up with TRBD2. The germline V gene encodes CDR1 SNHLY and CDR2 FYNNEI. The CDR3 runs to 14 residues. The trim removed 9 bases at V and 4 bases at J, leaving 6 bases unmatched. The CDR3 DNA sequence: TGTGCCAGTGGTAGACTAGCGGGGGGTTACGAGCAGTACTTC. It yields the protein CASGRLAGGYEQYF.

This sequence joins TRBV27 and TRBJ2-3; D perhaps matches TRBD1 (5 bases). The CDR3 is made up of 14 amino acids. CDR1 is MNHEY, CDR2 SMNVEV, per germline (reference sequence). Trimming pared 6 bases from V and 0 bases from J, leaving 10 bases between. In DNA, the CDR3 is TGTGCCAGCAGGACGACAGAGAGCACAGATACGCAGTATTTT. Translated, it gives CASRTTESTDTQYF.

The chain combines TRBV10-3 with TRBJ2-3, with 10 nucleotides matching TRBD2. This CDR3 has 13 amino acids. V was clipped by 8 bases and J by 5 bases; unmatched bases: 4. Germline V gene data show CDR1 as ENHRY and CDR2 as SYGVKD. CDR3 bases: TGTGCCATCGGAGGGACTAGCGAAGATACGCAGTATTTT. Translated, it gives CAIGGTSEDTQYF.

The rearrangement uses TRBV5-6 and TRBJ1-1; 9 nucleotides agree with TRBD1. The CDR3 runs to 13 residues. V lost 0 bases and J lost 10; bases outside the gene matches: 4. From germline, CDR1 is SGHDT and CDR2 YYEEEE. The CDR3 DNA is TGTGCCAGCAGCTTGGCCATGACAGGGGGAGCTTTCTTT. Translating gives CASSLAMTGGAFF. Using reference TRBV5-6 and TRBJ1-1 for the parts outside the CDR3, the full variable domain is DAGVTQSPTHLIKTRGQQVTLRCSPKSGHDTVSWYQQALGQGPQFIFQYYEEEERQRGNFPDRFSGHQFPNYSSELNVNALLLGDSALYLCASSLAMTGGAFFGQGTRLTVV.

For the CDR3, the DNA is TGTGCCAGCAGTGGTATCTCTGGGGCCAACGTCCTGACTTTC. It translates to CASSGISGANVLTF. V usage is TRBV2 and J usage is TRBJ2-6, with D hard to call. The germline V gene has CDR1 SNHLY and CDR2 FYNNEI. V was clipped by 4 bases and J by 0 bases, with 4 bases between them. CDR3 length: 14 residues.

The rearrangement joins TRBV5-8 to TRBJ2-1, with 8 bases matching TRBD2. This CDR3 comprises 16 residues. The germline V gene has CDR1 SGHTS and CDR2 YDEGEE. J was trimmed by 2 bases and V by 2 bases; bases with no gene match: 6. CDR3 sequence reads: CASSLSGSGAYNEQFF. DNA for the CDR3: TGTGCCAGCAGCTTAAGTGGTAGCGGGGCCTACAATGAGCAGTTCTTC.

The J gene is TRBJ1-2, the V gene TRBV29-1; a possible D gene is TRBD1 (5 bases). V lost 7 bases and J lost 2, with 14 bases in between. This CDR3 spans 13 amino acids. In germline, CDR1 is SQVTM, CDR2 ANQGSEA. The CDR3 reads CSALLGGNYGYTF. The CDR3 coding sequence is TGCAGCGCGTTATTGGGGGGAAACTATGGCTACACCTTC. Drawing the rest from reference TRBV29-1 and TRBJ1-2, the complete variable domain is SAVISQKPSRDICQRGTSLTIQCQVDSQVTMMFWYRQQPGQSLTLIATANQGSEATYESGFVIDKFPISRPNLTFSTLTVSNMSPEDSSIYLCSALLGGNYGYTFGSGTRLTVV.

This clone showed up just a few times. The chain has TRBV5-6 and TRBJ2-1; D is unresolved. CDR3 length: 15 residues. Trimming left V 0 bases short and J 0 bases short, with 7 bases between. CDR1 is SGHDT and CDR2 is YYEEEE in the germline V gene. CDR3 DNA: TGTGCCAGCAGCTTGGGGAGCGACTCCTACAATGAGCAGTTCTTC. Translation: CASSLGSDSYNEQFF.

The CDR3 coding sequence is TGCAGCGTTGCAGCGGGGGGGGGTTCCTACAATGAGCAGTTCTTC. Amino acid sequence: CSVAAGGGSYNEQFF. This chain uses TRBV29-1 with TRBJ2-1; TRBD2 matches at 10 bases. Germline CDR1 is SQVTM and CDR2 is ANQGSEA. CDR3 length equals 15 residues. Trimming removed 4 bases from V and 1 base from J; junction bases left unmatched: 4.